Shown below are 23 T cell receptor beta chains from a single sample sequenced in a study of graft-versus-host responses after intestinal transplantation. Sequenced by immunoSEQ multiplex PCR; TCRdb stores in-frame clones only, minus some. The table shows tens of thousands of clones, with approximately 94% occurring only once. No cognate antigen is known for these TCRs. This specimen was unstimulated CD8+ T cells sorted from spleen or lymph node cells, taken before intestinal transplant. Every receptor here comes from a human donor who received an intestinal transplant.

This chain uses TRBV9 with TRBJ2-3; perhaps TRBD2 as D (5 bases). The CDR3 is 17 residues long. The germline gives CDR1 SGDLS, CDR2 YYNGEE. Trimming pared 0 bases from V and 2 bases from J, leaving 16 bases between. The CDR3 region has the DNA TGTGCCAGCAGCGTAGAGGGAGCGGCTGTAACCACAGATACGCAGTATTTT. The encoded protein is CASSVEGAAVTTDTQYF.

This clone showed up just once. The V gene is TRBV30, the J gene TRBJ2-1, with 11 bases that match TRBD1. V shed 5 bases, J shed 9 bases, and the junction held 9 bases outside the gene matches. The CDR3 is 14 residues long. Germline V gene data show CDR1 as GTSNPN and CDR2 as SVGIG (reference sequence). The CDR3 region is CAWGAGTGGFEQFF. The CDR3, as DNA: TGTGCCTGGGGGGCCGGGACAGGGGGTTTTGAGCAGTTCTTC.

This rearrangement joins TRBV2 to TRBJ2-2, with 10 nucleotides matching TRBD1. The CDR3 has 13 residues. CDR1 and CDR2 from the germline V gene are SNHLY and FYNNEI. J was trimmed by 8 bases and V by 8 bases; bases with no gene match: 5. CDR3 sequence: CASGTGAGGELFF. The CDR3 DNA sequence: TGTGCCAGCGGGACAGGGGCAGGAGGGGAGCTGTTTTTT.

The chain is built from TRBV11-2 and TRBJ1-4; a weak D match, TRBD1 (6 bases). Germline assignment: CDR1 SGHAT and CDR2 FQNNGV. The CDR3 sequence is 15 residues long. V lost 1 base, J lost 7 bases, and 13 bases lay in between. The DNA for the CDR3 is TGTGCCAGCAGCTTAGCGGGGGGCTTGTCTGAAAAACTGTTTTTT. This translates into CASSLAGGLSEKLFF.

The chain uses TRBV4-1 and TRBJ2-7; no reliable D call. This CDR3 has 13 amino acids. CDR1 is MGHRA, CDR2 YSYEKL, per germline. Between the trimmed V and J ends, which lost 1 base and 4 bases, there was a span of 8 bases. The DNA of the CDR3 is TGCGCCAGCAGCCAAGTGGGCCAGTACGAGCAGTACTTC. It encodes CASSQVGQYEQYF.

The chain is built from TRBV29-1 and TRBJ1-2; 11 nucleotides match TRBD1. V trimming: 6 bases; J trimming: 0 bases; junction bases outside the gene matches: 9. Per germline, CDR1 SQVTM and CDR2 ANQGSEA. This CDR3 is built from 16 residues. This CDR3 is CSVPGTGGPPNYGYTF. CDR3 bases: TGCAGCGTCCCCGGGACAGGGGGTCCCCCTAACTATGGCTACACCTTC.

The CDR3 DNA reads TGTGCCAGTAATCCCGGGAAATCCTACGAGCAGTACTTC. Protein product: CASNPGKSYEQYF. J is TRBJ2-7 and V is TRBV19; tentatively, D is TRBD2 (5 bases). This CDR3 has 13 amino acids. Germline V lookup: CDR1 LNHDA, CDR2 SQIVND (reference sequence). Trimming took off 7 bases at V and 1 base at J, with 11 bases between the two ends.

The J gene is TRBJ2-7, the V gene TRBV4-1, with 8 bases lining up with TRBD1. CDR1 MGHRA and CDR2 YSYEKL come from the germline V gene. The CDR3 has 14 residues. V was clipped by 1 base and J by 6 bases; unmatched bases: 5. Here the CDR3 reads CASSQGAGGAEQYF. The CDR3 bases are TGCGCCAGCAGCCAAGGGGCAGGGGGCGCCGAGCAGTACTTC.

The chain uses TRBV11-3 and TRBJ2-5; 12 bases are shared with TRBD1. This CDR3 spans 15 amino acids. Per the germline V gene, CDR1 is SGHNT and CDR2 is YENEEA. The junction had 6 bases not matched to a gene; V was cut back by 5 bases and J by 5 bases. Here the CDR3 reads CASSEGQGAGETQYF. The CDR3 bases are TGTGCCAGCAGCGAGGGACAGGGGGCAGGGGAGACCCAGTACTTC.

The chain employs TRBV4-3 and TRBJ2-1; TRBD1 matches 10 bases. After removal of 4 bases from V and 0 bases from J, the junction contained 3 bases not matched to a gene. The CDR3 spans 16 residues. Germline CDR1 LGHNA, CDR2 YSLEER. The CDR3 nucleotides are TGCGCCAGCAGCCCAGGGACAGGGGACTCCTACAATGAGCAGTTCTTC. This encodes CASSPGTGDSYNEQFF.

The chain has TRBV6-5 and TRBJ1-1; D not certain. The V end was cut by 7 bases, the J end by 2 bases, with 11 bases between. Germline assignment: CDR1 MNHEY and CDR2 SVGAGI. This CDR3 contains 13 residues. DNA of the CDR3: TGTGCCAGCAAGTATACAGAAAACACTGAAGCTTTCTTT. Amino acids: CASKYTENTEAFF.

The rearrangement uses TRBV27 and TRBJ2-1; 8 positions agree with TRBD2. CDR1 is MNHEY and CDR2 is SMNVEV in the germline V gene (reference sequence). The CDR3 length is 13 residues. Trimming took 2 bases from V and 8 from J; bases not matched to a gene: 2. CDR3 DNA sequence: TGTGCCAGCAGTTTAAAGGGACTAGATGAGCAGTTCTTC. Its protein product is CASSLKGLDEQFF.

Comments on this clone: Other nucleotide sequences from this sample produce the same CDR3. The chain links TRBV4-3 to TRBJ2-7, with 7 bases fitting TRBD1. The V segment lost 4 bases and the J segment 2 bases; nucleotides outside the gene matches: 5. The CDR3 sequence is 14 residues long. Germline V CDR1 and CDR2: LGHNA, YSLEER. This chain's CDR3 is CASSRDRATYEQYF. CDR3 bases: TGCGCCAGCAGCCGAGACAGGGCTACCTACGAGCAGTACTTC.

V gene TRBV29-1 combines with J gene TRBJ2-7; tentative D call: TRBD1 (6 bases). This CDR3 is 15 amino acids long. The germline CDR1 and CDR2 sequences are SQVTM and ANQGSEA. V gave up 7 bases and J gave up 4 bases, with 23 bases separating them. The DNA of the CDR3 is TGCAGCGCCCTTCTCACAGGGAACGTGAGGTACGAGCAGTACTTC. It is translated as CSALLTGNVRYEQYF.

The chain recombines TRBV11-2 with TRBJ1-1; D remains ambiguous. Germline CDR1 SGHAT, CDR2 FQNNGV. V lost 5 bases and J lost 1, with 11 bases in between. This CDR3 is built from 14 residues. The CDR3 sequence is CASSLENSNTEAFF. The CDR3 DNA follows: TGTGCCAGCAGCCTGGAGAACTCGAACACTGAAGCTTTCTTT. Full variable domain (missing parts from reference TRBV11-2 and TRBJ1-1): EAGVAQSPRYKIIEKRQSVAFWCNPISGHATLYWYQQILGQGPKLLIQFQNNGVVDDSQLPKDRFSAERLKGVDSTLKIQPAKLEDSAVYLCASSLENSNTEAFFGQGTRLTVV.

This sequence joins TRBV10-3 and TRBJ2-1; 9 bases map to TRBD1. Germline CDR1 reads ENHRY; CDR2 reads SYGVKD. J was trimmed by 0 bases and V by 2 bases; bases with no gene match: 8. CDR3 length equals 18 residues. The CDR3 nucleotides are TGTGCCATCAGTGAGCTTTTGACAGGGGGGGCCTCCTACAATGAGCAGTTCTTC. Translation: CAISELLTGGASYNEQFF.

In nucleotides, the CDR3 is TGTGCCAGTAGGACACTACAGGGGGCGCGCACTGAAGCTTTCTTT. This sequence encodes CASRTLQGARTEAFF. The V and J genes are TRBV19 and TRBJ1-1, with 9 bases identical to TRBD1. The V gene end was trimmed by 6 bases and the J gene end by 4 bases; junction bases not matched to a gene: 9. The CDR3 is 15 residues long. From germline, CDR1 is LNHDA and CDR2 SQIVND (reference sequence).

CDR3 loop: CASSADGAYEQYF. For the CDR3, the DNA is TGTGCCAGCAGTGCAGACGGGGCCTACGAGCAGTACTTC. The chain is built from TRBV25-1 and TRBJ2-7; the D gene is possibly TRBD2 (5 bases). Trimming shortened V by 4 bases and J by 2 bases, and 9 bases separated the two germline ends. Per germline, CDR1 MGHDK and CDR2 SYGVNS. The CDR3 is made up of 13 amino acids.

The genes are TRBV11-2 and TRBJ2-3, with 15 bases identical to TRBD2. Germline lookup yields CDR1 SGHAT and CDR2 FQNNGV. The CDR3 is 16 residues long. V dropped 5 bases and J dropped 4; count of bases not matched to a gene: 4. This CDR3 is CASSPWTSGGADTQYF. The CDR3 region has the DNA TGTGCCAGCAGCCCTTGGACTAGCGGGGGGGCAGATACGCAGTATTTT.

The chain links TRBV7-2 to TRBJ2-7; the match to TRBD1 covers 8 bases. CDR1 and CDR2 (germline): SGHTA, FQGNSA. The CDR3 is 16 residues long. The trim removed 1 base at V and 1 base at J, leaving 6 bases unmatched. The CDR3 here is CASSLGGQVNSYEQYF. The CDR3 nucleotides read TGTGCCAGCAGCTTAGGGGGACAGGTTAATTCCTACGAGCAGTACTTC.

J is TRBJ2-7 and V is TRBV6-5, with TRBD1 matching 7 bases. Germline CDR1 and CDR2: MNHEY and SVGAGI. The V segment lost 4 bases and the J segment 5 bases; nucleotides outside the gene matches: 5. CDR3 size: 13 residues. The CDR3 DNA reads TGTGCCAGCAGTTGGACAGGAAAACACGAGCAGTACTTC. Amino acid sequence: CASSWTGKHEQYF.

This clone was counted once. The chain has TRBV12-5 and TRBJ2-1, with D unresolved. The germline V and J ends were trimmed by 6 bases and 8 bases, with 14 bases remaining between them. Germline CDR1 and CDR2: LGHNT and FRNRAP. The CDR3 contains 13 residues. The CDR3 sequence: CASGPFVPDEQFF. CDR3 DNA sequence: TGTGCTAGTGGCCCGTTCGTTCCGGATGAGCAGTTCTTC. The variable domain in full, with the rest retrieved from reference TRBV12-5 and TRBJ2-1, is DARVTQTPRHKVTEMGQEVTMRCQPILGHNTVFWYRQTMMQGLELLAYFRNRAPLDDSGMPKDRFSAEMPDATLATLKIQPSEPRDSAVYFCASGPFVPDEQFFGPGTRLTVL.

The chain is built from TRBV7-9 and TRBJ2-7; 10 positions match TRBD1. J was trimmed by 3 bases and V by 4 bases; bases with no gene match: 6. Germline values: CDR1 SEHNR, CDR2 FQNEAQ (reference sequence). This CDR3 has 15 residues. The CDR3 protein is CASSSSRTGGYEQYF. CDR3 sequence (DNA): TGTGCCAGCAGCTCCAGTCGGACAGGGGGCTACGAGCAGTACTTC.